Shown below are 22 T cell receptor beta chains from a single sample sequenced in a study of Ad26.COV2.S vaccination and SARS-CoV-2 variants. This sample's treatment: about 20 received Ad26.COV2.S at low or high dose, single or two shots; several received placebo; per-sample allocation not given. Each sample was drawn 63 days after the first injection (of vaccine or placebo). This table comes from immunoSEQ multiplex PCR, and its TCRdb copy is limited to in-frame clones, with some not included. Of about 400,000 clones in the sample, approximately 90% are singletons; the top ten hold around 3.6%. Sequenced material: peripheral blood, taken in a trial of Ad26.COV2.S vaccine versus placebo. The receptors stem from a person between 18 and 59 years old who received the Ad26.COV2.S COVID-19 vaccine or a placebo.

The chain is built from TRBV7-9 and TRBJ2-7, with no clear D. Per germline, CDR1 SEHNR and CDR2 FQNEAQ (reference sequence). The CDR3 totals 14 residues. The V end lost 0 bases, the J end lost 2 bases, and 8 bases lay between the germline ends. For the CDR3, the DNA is TGTGCCAGCAGCTTAGCAGGGTCCCCCTACGAGCAGTACTTC. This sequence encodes CASSLAGSPYEQYF.

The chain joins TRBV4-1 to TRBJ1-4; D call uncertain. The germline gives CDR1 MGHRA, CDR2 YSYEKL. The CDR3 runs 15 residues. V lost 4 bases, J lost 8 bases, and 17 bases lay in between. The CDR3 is CASSPSPTGWEKLFF. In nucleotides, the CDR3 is TGCGCCAGCAGCCCTTCACCGACGGGTTGGGAAAAACTGTTTTTT.

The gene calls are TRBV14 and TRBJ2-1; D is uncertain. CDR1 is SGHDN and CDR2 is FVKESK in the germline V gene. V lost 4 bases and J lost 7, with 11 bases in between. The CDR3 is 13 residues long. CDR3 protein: CASSPQFGNEQFF. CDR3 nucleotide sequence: TGTGCCAGCAGCCCTCAATTTGGTAATGAGCAGTTCTTC. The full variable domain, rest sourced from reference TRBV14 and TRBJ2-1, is EAGVTQFPSHSVIEKGQTVTLRCDPISGHDNLYWYRRVMGKEIKFLLHFVKESKQDESGMPNNRFLAERTGGTYSTLKVQPAELEDSGVYFCASSPQFGNEQFFGPGTRLTVL.

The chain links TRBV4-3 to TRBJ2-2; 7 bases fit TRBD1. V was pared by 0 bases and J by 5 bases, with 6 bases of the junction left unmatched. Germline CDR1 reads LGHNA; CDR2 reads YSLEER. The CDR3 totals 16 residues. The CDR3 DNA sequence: TGCGCCAGCAGCCAAGATCCGGGCAGGGGGACCGGGGAGCTGTTTTTT. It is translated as CASSQDPGRGTGELFF.

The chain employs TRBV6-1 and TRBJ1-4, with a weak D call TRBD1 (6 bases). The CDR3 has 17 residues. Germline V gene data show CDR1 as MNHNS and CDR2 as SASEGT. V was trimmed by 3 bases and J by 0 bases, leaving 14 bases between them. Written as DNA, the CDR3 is TGTGCCAGCAGTGAGCCAGGACAGCCTGCAACTAATGAAAAACTGTTTTTT. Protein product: CASSEPGQPATNEKLFF.

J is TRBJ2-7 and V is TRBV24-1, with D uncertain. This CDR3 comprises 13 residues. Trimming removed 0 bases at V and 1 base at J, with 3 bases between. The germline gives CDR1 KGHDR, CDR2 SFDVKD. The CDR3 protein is CATSDLESYEQYF. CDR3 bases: TGTGCCACCAGTGATTTGGAGTCCTACGAGCAGTACTTC.

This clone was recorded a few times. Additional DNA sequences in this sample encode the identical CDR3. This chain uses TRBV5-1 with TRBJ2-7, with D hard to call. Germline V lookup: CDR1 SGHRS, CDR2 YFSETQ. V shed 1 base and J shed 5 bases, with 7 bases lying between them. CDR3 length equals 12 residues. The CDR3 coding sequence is TGCGCCAGCAGCTTGTCTGAGGACGAGCAGTACTTC. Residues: CASSLSEDEQYF. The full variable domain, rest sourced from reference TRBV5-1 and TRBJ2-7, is KAGVTQTPRYLIKTRGQQVTLSCSPISGHRSVSWYQQTPGQGLQFLFEYFSETQRNKGNFPGRFSGRQFSNSRSEMNVSTLELGDSALYLCASSLSEDEQYFGPGTRLTVT.

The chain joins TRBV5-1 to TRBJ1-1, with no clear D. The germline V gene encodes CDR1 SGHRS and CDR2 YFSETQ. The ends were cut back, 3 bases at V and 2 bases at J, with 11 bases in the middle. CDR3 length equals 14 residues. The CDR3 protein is CASSWAVVNTEAFF. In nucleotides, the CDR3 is TGCGCCAGCAGCTGGGCCGTGGTCAACACTGAAGCTTTCTTT.

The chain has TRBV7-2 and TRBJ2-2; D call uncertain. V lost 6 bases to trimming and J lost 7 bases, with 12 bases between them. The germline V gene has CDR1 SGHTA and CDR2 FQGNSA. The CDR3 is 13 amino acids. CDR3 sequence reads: CASSPHQDGELFF. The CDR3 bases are TGTGCCAGCAGTCCCCATCAGGACGGGGAGCTGTTTTTT.

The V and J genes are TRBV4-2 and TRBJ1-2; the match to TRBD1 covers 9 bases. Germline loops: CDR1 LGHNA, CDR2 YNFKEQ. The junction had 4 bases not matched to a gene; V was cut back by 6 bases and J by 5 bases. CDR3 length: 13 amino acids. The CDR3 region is CASSRGQGYGYTF. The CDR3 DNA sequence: TGTGCCAGCAGTAGGGGACAGGGATATGGCTACACCTTC.

The DNA for the CDR3 is TGTGCCGGGGAGGGGCGGGGAACCACCTACAATGAGCAGTTCTTC. Protein sequence: CAGEGRGTTYNEQFF. The chain is built from TRBV5-8 and TRBJ2-1, with 7 bases fitting TRBD2. The germline CDR1 and CDR2 sequences are SGHTS and YDEGEE. CDR3 size: 15 residues. J was trimmed by 2 bases and V by 10 bases; bases with no gene match: 12.

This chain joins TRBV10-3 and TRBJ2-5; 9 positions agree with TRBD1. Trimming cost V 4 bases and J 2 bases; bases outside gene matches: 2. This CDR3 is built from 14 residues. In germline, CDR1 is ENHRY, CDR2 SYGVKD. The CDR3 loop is CAISVGTGQETQYF. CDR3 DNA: TGTGCCATCAGTGTAGGGACAGGGCAAGAGACCCAGTACTTC.

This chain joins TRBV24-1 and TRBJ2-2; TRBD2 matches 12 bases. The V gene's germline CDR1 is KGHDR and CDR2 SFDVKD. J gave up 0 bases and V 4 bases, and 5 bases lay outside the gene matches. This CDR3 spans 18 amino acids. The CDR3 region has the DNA TGTGCCACCAGTGACCCGGGACTAGCGGGCGCGAACACCGGGGAGCTGTTTTTT. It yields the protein CATSDPGLAGANTGELFF.

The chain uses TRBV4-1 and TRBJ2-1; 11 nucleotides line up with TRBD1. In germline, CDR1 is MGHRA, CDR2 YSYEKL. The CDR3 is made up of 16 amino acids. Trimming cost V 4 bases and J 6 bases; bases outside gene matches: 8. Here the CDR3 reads CASSRGRTGGVNEQFF. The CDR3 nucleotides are TGCGCCAGCAGCCGCGGAAGGACAGGGGGCGTCAATGAGCAGTTCTTC.

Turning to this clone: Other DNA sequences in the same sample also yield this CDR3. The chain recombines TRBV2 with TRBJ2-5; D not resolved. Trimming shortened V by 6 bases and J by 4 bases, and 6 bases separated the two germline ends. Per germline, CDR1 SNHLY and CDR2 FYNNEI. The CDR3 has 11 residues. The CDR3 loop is CASSGGETQYF. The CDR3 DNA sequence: TGTGCCAGCAGCGGCGGAGAGACCCAGTACTTC.

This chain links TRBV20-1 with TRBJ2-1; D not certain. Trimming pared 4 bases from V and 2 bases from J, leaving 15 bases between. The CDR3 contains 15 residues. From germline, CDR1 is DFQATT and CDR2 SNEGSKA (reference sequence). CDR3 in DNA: TGCAGTGCTAATGACCCAGCCCGCCCCTACAATGAGCAGTTCTTC. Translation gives CSANDPARPYNEQFF.

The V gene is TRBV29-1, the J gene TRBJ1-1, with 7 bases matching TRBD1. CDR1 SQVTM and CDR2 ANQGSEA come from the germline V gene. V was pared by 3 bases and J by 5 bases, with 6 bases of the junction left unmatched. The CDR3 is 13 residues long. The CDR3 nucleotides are TGCAGCGTTGAGCAAGGGGGCGCGACTGAAGCTTTCTTT. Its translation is CSVEQGGATEAFF. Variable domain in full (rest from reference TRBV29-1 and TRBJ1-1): SAVISQKPSRDICQRGTSLTIQCQVDSQVTMMFWYRQQPGQSLTLIATANQGSEATYESGFVIDKFPISRPNLTFSTLTVSNMSPEDSSIYLCSVEQGGATEAFFGQGTRLTVV.

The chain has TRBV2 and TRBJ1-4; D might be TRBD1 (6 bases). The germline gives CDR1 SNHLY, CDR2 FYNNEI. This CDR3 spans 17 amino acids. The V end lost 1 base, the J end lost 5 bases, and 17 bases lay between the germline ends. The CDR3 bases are TGTGCCAGCAGTGAAGTTACCCCCCGGGACACAAATGAAAAACTGTTTTTT. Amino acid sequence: CASSEVTPRDTNEKLFF. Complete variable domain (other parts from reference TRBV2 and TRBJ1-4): EPEVTQTPSHQVTQMGQEVILRCVPISNHLYFYWYRQILGQKVEFLVSFYNNEISEKSEIFDDQFSVERPDGSNFTLKIRSTKLEDSAMYFCASSEVTPRDTNEKLFFGSGTQLSVL.

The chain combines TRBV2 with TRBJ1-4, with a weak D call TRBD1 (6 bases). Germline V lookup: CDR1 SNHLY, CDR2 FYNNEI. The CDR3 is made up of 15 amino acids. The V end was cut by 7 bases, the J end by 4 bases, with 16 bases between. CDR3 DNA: TGTGCCAGCAAAATACAGGGACGGATTAATGAAAAACTGTTTTTT. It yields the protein CASKIQGRINEKLFF.

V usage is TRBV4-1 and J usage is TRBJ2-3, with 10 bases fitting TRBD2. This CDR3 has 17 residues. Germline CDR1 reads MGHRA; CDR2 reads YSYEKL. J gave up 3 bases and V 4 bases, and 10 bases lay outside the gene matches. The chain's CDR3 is CASSRIPLAGSTDTQYF. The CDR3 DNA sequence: TGCGCCAGCAGCCGTATCCCACTAGCGGGGTCAACAGATACGCAGTATTTT.

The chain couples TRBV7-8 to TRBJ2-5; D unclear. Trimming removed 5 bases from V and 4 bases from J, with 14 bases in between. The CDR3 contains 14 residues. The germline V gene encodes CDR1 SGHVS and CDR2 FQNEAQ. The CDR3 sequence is CASSQVGFRETQYF. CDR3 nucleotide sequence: TGTGCCAGCAGCCAGGTGGGGTTTCGAGAGACCCAGTACTTC.

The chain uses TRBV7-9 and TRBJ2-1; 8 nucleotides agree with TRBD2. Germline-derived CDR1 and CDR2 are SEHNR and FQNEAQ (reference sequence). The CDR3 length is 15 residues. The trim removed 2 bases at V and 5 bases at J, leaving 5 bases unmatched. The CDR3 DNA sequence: TGTGCCAGCAGCTTAAGCCTAGCGGGCCACAATGAGCAGTTCTTC. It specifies CASSLSLAGHNEQFF.